This T cell receptor (beta chain) is from a study of spatial heterogeneity in lung cancer. Across the whole study: Consistently, beta-chain sequences turned up in larger numbers than alpha-chain sequences did. Overall study findings and caveats: At resection, ubiquitous expanded tumor TCRs appeared in blood more than at follow-up.

A distinct unique molecular identifier was carried by each TCR cDNA molecule. Each CDR3 protein gets one entry after TCRdb re-called the 5' RACE reads with MiXCR. The sample lists approximately 82,000 distinct CDR3 sequences; 10% to 15% were seen once. Time point defined: sample taken at primary tumor resection. Unsorted tumor, nontumor lung tissue or cryopreserved PBMC supplied the whole RNA. Untreated early-stage non-small cell lung cancer patients, over 55 in total, were the donors. To note about this clonotype: The antigen is undetermined.

The CDR3 runs to 15 residues. CDR1 and CDR2 (germline): SGHRS, YFSETQ. V lost 6 bases and J lost 4, with 18 bases in between. This clonotype was sampled from a male donor with early-stage non-small cell lung cancer. The source was PBMCs, collected at surgery. This chain links TRBV5-1 with TRBJ2-3; D is tentatively TRBD1 or TRBD2 (5 bases each). CDR3 in amino acids: CASKEGFGISDTQYF. CDR3 in DNA: TGCGCCAGCAAAGAGGGGTTTGGGATATCAGATACGCAGTATTTT.